These 18 T cell receptor beta chains share one sample of origin, sequenced in a study of blood T cell repertoires in COVID-19. Data came from immunoSEQ multiplex PCR; TCRdb stores just in-frame clones and leaves some out. The sample gives approximately 170,000 clones, roughly nine tenths of which show up once; approximately 9.9% is in the top ten. Sample: peripheral blood. All receptors come from an older woman with COVID-19, enrolled during active disease.

V and J are TRBV7-9 and TRBJ1-2; a weak D match, TRBD1 (6 bases). V was clipped by 4 bases and J by 7 bases, with 16 bases between them. Germline lookup yields CDR1 SEHNR and CDR2 FQNEAQ (reference sequence). The CDR3 contains 14 residues. The CDR3 reads CASSSRLQGGGYTF. The DNA for the CDR3 is TGTGCCAGCAGCTCCCGTTTACAGGGCGGTGGCTACACCTTC.

This clone was found a few times. The chain links TRBV7-3 to TRBJ1-3; D is unclear. The CDR3 length is 14 residues. Trimming removed 3 bases from V and 4 bases from J, with 10 bases in between. The germline gives CDR1 SGHTA, CDR2 FQGTGA. The CDR3 region is CASSLSSGGNTIYF. The CDR3 DNA is TGTGCCAGCAGCTTGTCGTCAGGAGGAAACACCATATATTTT.

CDR3 DNA: TGTGCCAGCAGTGAAGTGTTAGTCCACGAGCAGTACTTC. Its translation is CASSEVLVHEQYF. The J gene is TRBJ2-7, the V gene TRBV6-1; D not resolved. This CDR3 region has 13 residues. The germline V and J ends were trimmed by 1 base and 5 bases, with 9 bases remaining between them. The germline CDR1 and CDR2 sequences are MNHNS and SASEGT.

The chain recombines TRBV27 with TRBJ2-7, with a possible D match to TRBD2 (6 bases). Germline CDR1 reads MNHEY; CDR2 reads SMNVEV (reference sequence). The CDR3 contains 14 residues. Trimming cost V 4 bases and J 4 bases, with 14 bases left between them. CDR3 protein: CASSSRGGEYEQYF. CDR3 nucleotides: TGTGCCAGCAGTTCCCGTGGAGGGGAGTACGAGCAGTACTTC.

The CDR3 bases are TGTGCCACCAGTGATCCAGGACTAGGGGATAGGTCCTACAATGAGCAGTTCTTC. Its protein product is CATSDPGLGDRSYNEQFF. The chain combines TRBV24-1 with TRBJ2-1, with 7 bases identical to TRBD2. Germline values: CDR1 KGHDR, CDR2 SFDVKD. V lost 3 bases and J lost 1; bases outside the gene matches: 11. There are 18 residues in the CDR3.

CDR3 sequence: CASSPTDGELFF. The CDR3 DNA sequence: TGCGCCAGCAGCCCTACAGACGGGGAGCTGTTTTTT. V and J are TRBV5-1 and TRBJ2-2; no definite D call. The CDR3 contains 12 residues. V was trimmed by 4 bases and J by 7 bases, leaving 8 bases between them. Germline loops: CDR1 SGHRS, CDR2 YFSETQ.

As concerns this clone: Distinct nucleotide sequences in the sample also encode this CDR3. This chain joins TRBV5-4 and TRBJ1-3; TRBD1 agrees at 7 bases. The CDR3 is 16 amino acids. With V trimmed by 0 bases and J by 1 base, 4 bases remained unmatched. Germline values: CDR1 SGHNT, CDR2 YYREEE (reference sequence). DNA of the CDR3: TGTGCCAGCAGCTTGGGATCGACAGGGTCTGGAAACACCATATATTTT. Translation gives CASSLGSTGSGNTIYF. The full variable domain, with the rest looked up from reference TRBV5-4 and TRBJ1-3, is ETGVTQSPTHLIKTRGQQVTLRCSSQSGHNTVSWYQQALGQGPQFIFQYYREEENGRGNFPPRFSGLQFPNYSSELNVNALELDDSALYLCASSLGSTGSGNTIYFGEGSWLTVV.

The chain combines TRBV2 with TRBJ2-1; TRBD2 might be the D (5 bases). The germline V gene has CDR1 SNHLY and CDR2 FYNNEI. Trimming removed 11 bases from V and 9 bases from J, with 17 bases in between. The CDR3 runs 12 residues. In DNA, the CDR3 is TGTGCCTCAAAGGCAGCGGCTCGTGAGCAGTTCTTC. Residues: CASKAAAREQFF. Full variable domain (remainder filled in from reference TRBV2 and TRBJ2-1): EPEVTQTPSHQVTQMGQEVILRCVPISNHLYFYWYRQILGQKVEFLVSFYNNEISEKSEIFDDQFSVERPDGSNFTLKIRSTKLEDSAMYFCASKAAAREQFFGPGTRLTVL.

This chain connects TRBV28 to TRBJ2-4; TRBD2 matches 9 bases. Trimming cost V 5 bases and J 7 bases; bases outside gene matches: 12. The CDR3 is 16 residues long. CDR1 and CDR2 (germline): MDHEN, SYDVKM. CDR3 nucleotide sequence: TGTGCCAGCAGTGGTTATAGCGGGAGTGCACGGAACATTCAGTACTTC. Protein: CASSGYSGSARNIQYF.

The chain carries TRBV28 and TRBJ2-7, with 7 bases aligning to TRBD1. The germline V gene has CDR1 MDHEN and CDR2 SYDVKM. V trimming: 3 bases; J trimming: 0 bases; junction bases outside the gene matches: 5. CDR3 size: 15 residues. CDR3 sequence (DNA): TGTGCCAGCAGTTTCCAGGGACAGAACTCCTACGAGCAGTACTTC. Its translation is CASSFQGQNSYEQYF. Supplemented by reference TRBV28 and TRBJ2-7, the full variable domain reads DVKVTQSSRYLVKRTGEKVFLECVQDMDHENMFWYRQDPGLGLRLIYFSYDVKMKEKGDIPEGYSVSREKKERFSLILESASTNQTSMYLCASSFQGQNSYEQYFGPGTRLTVT.

The rearrangement uses TRBV12-3 or TRBV12-4 and TRBJ2-3; D gene uncertain. The CDR3 length is 10 residues. V was trimmed by 8 bases and J by 4 bases, leaving 4 bases between them. CDR3 loop: CASEPDTQYF. In nucleotides, the CDR3 is TGTGCCAGCGAGCCAGATACGCAGTATTTT.

The rearrangement links TRBV11-3 to TRBJ2-5; D possibly corresponds to TRBD2 (7 bases). Germline V gives CDR1 SGHNT, CDR2 YENEEA. The CDR3 covers 16 residues. V shed 4 bases and J shed 0 bases, with 15 bases lying between them. CDR3 residues: CASSWGGTVYQETQYF. For the CDR3, the DNA is TGTGCCAGCAGCTGGGGGGGCACCGTCTACCAAGAGACCCAGTACTTC.

This clone was seen a single time. CDR3 nucleotides: TGTGCCAGCAGCTTGGGGGGGGAGCAGTACTTC. This codes for CASSLGGEQYF. The chain uses TRBV12-3 or TRBV12-4 and TRBJ2-7; the match to TRBD2 covers 7 bases. With 6 bases clipped from V and 7 bases from J, the junction kept 3 bases outside the gene matches. The CDR3 totals 11 residues.

V usage is TRBV18 and J usage is TRBJ1-3, with a tentative D call TRBD1 (5 bases). Germline V gene sequence: CDR1 KGHSH, CDR2 LQKENI. The ends were cut back, 2 bases at V and 2 bases at J, with 7 bases in the middle. The CDR3 totals 14 residues. The CDR3 protein is CASSPDRTGNTIYF. The DNA of the CDR3 is TGTGCCAGCTCACCAGACAGAACTGGAAACACCATATATTTT. Together with reference TRBV18 and TRBJ1-3, the CDR3 gives the full variable domain: NAGVMQNPRHLVRRRGQEARLRCSPMKGHSHVYWYRQLPEEGLKFMVYLQKENIIDESGMPKERFSAEFPKEGPSILRIQQVVRGDSAAYFCASSPDRTGNTIYFGEGSWLTVV.

This chain joins TRBV28 and TRBJ2-7; 7 bases map to TRBD1. CDR3 length: 13 amino acids. V gave up 5 bases and J gave up 0 bases; unmatched junction bases: 1. The germline CDR1 and CDR2 sequences are MDHEN and SYDVKM. The CDR3 sequence is CASSGTDSYEQYF. The CDR3 DNA reads TGTGCCAGCAGTGGGACAGACTCCTACGAGCAGTACTTC.

The rearrangement links TRBV19 to TRBJ1-2, with a weak D call TRBD1 (5 bases). Trimming left V 1 base short and J 3 bases short, with 15 bases between. Germline assignment: CDR1 LNHDA and CDR2 SQIVND (reference sequence). The CDR3 extends over 16 amino acids. CDR3 in DNA: TGTGCCAGTAGTATAGTTTCTTGGCAGGGCGACTATGGCTACACCTTC. It codes for CASSIVSWQGDYGYTF.

The V and J genes are TRBV7-9 and TRBJ2-7, with 8 bases lining up with TRBD2. The CDR3 is made up of 15 amino acids. Germline V gives CDR1 SEHNR, CDR2 FQNEAQ (reference sequence). V was pared by 2 bases and J by 5 bases, with 8 bases of the junction left unmatched. The CDR3 region is CASSLISGSFNEQYF. DNA for the CDR3: TGTGCCAGCAGCTTAATCAGCGGGAGTTTCAACGAGCAGTACTTC.

This clone was observed once. V usage is TRBV9 and J usage is TRBJ1-1, with 7 nucleotides matching TRBD1. The J segment lost 7 bases and the V segment lost 4 bases, leaving 4 bases of the junction unmatched. The CDR3 spans 12 residues. Per germline, CDR1 SGDLS and CDR2 YYNGEE. Written as DNA, the CDR3 is TGTGCCAGCAGCACCCGACAGGGTGAAGCTTTCTTT. Protein product: CASSTRQGEAFF. The complete variable domain, with remaining parts taken from reference TRBV9 and TRBJ1-1, reads DSGVTQTPKHLITATGQRVTLRCSPRSGDLSVYWYQQSLDQGLQFLIQYYNGEERAKGNILERFSAQQFPDLHSELNLSSLELGDSALYFCASSTRQGEAFFGQGTRLTVV.